Sequencing of this T cell receptor (beta chain) was carried out in a study of cytomegalovirus exposure and HLA in healthy donors (dated 2017 in TCRdb). Study-wide context: In an earlier analysis of approximately 640 of the donors, less than 350 Gb of sequence data and 100 million or so unique TCR beta sequences from 180 million or so T cells were reported. An early release that covered 500 to 800 HLA-typed donors contained approximately 300 gigabases of sequencing data and around 80 million unique TCR sequences. Of the roughly 390 genotyped donors, 80% to 90% were placed in the genetic ancestry cluster associated with self-reported Caucasian donors. The study aimed to test whether cataloging public T cell receptors could reveal signatures of past pathogen exposure. The T cell repertoires of around 730 subjects were profiled by immunosequencing and related to cytomegalovirus serostatus. In addition to the first cohort of several hundred subjects, a separate validation cohort of under 150 different subjects was used. To predict cytomegalovirus infection status, the study combined high-throughput TCR immunosequencing, statistical association of individual TCRs with disease status, and machine learning. A later analysis re-analyzed previously published TCR beta repertoires from about 600 donors and added high-resolution HLA genotyping to study TCR occurrence patterns. The later analysis used no new phenotypic data to find candidate immune exposures, relying instead on TCR beta sequences and their occurrence across donors. To decide whether each TCR beta V gene segment behaved as functional or pseudogenic, an earlier analysis of some 600 of the donors relied on high-throughput TCR beta sequencing. Donor age, sex, ethnicity and CMV serostatus were collected together with the repertoire data. Genome-wide SNP genotypes for about 60% of the roughly 670 donors were used in a later genetic analysis, which treated that subset as a discovery cohort. Every repertoire in the discovery cohort had been generated on one and the same sequencing platform. Class I and class II HLA loci were covered by the typing at four-digit resolution. Typing coverage differed by locus: A, B, C, DRB1 and DQB1 were typed in roughly 629-640 donors, DQA1 in 522, DPA1 in 600 to 610, and DPB1 in 450 to 480. Roughly five DR-DQ haplotypes were treated as single units for association and clustering because of strong linkage in the cohort. Among about 390 genotyped donors of the cohort, an average of 235,054 unique TCR beta nucleotide sequences were sequenced per donor, around 20% of them non-productive.

Beyond this particular receptor, the publication reports: A later analysis associated 15,000 or so TCR beta sequences with specific HLA alleles at a false discovery rate of 0.05. A cluster of highly shared sequence variants was judged likely to represent a technical artifact of the sequencing pipeline. Because the 87-base-pair reads could not distinguish some IMGT-functional V segments, including TRBV6-2 and TRBV6-3, those segments were excluded. Linkage disequilibrium might explain the correlated functional status among segregating V segments, but an unknown experimental factor could not be ruled out. Because counts were too low, roughly 16 rarely observed V segments, including chromosome 9 orphons, were left out of the earlier analysis of approximately 500 of the donors. For the cohort, immune exposure information was limited to CMV serostatus. In a later analysis, most CMV-associated TCR beta chains were found to appear HLA-restricted, with HLA associations seemingly driven largely by CMV exposure. The authors suggested that the approach could potentially be extended to other disease states and immunological phenotypes. In a later analysis, the rate of TCR association differed among HLA loci, with DRB1 alleles having the most associated TCRs and HLA-C alleles having the fewest. The cohort was sequenced for TCR beta chains only, and without alpha or paired-chain data the features that could be detected were limited. A later analysis found that HLA-associated TCR beta chains were more clonally expanded and had lower generation probabilities than equally common non-associated chains. While some public TCRs were present in many individuals, most TCR sequences turned up only very rarely across donors. A later analysis reported that several top co-occurrence clusters appeared linked to parvovirus B19, influenza, CMV and Epstein-Barr virus. Compared with the 666-donor mean, donors in an Asian-associated ancestry cluster had fewer N-insertions in productive TCRs, according to a later genetic analysis. The classifier was reported to diagnose cytomegalovirus status with high specificity and sensitivity in both the original and validation cohorts. An earlier analysis of approximately 540 of the donors showed that most TCR beta V segments appeared in productive rearrangements either about 90% or about 30% of the time, which broadly matched IMGT annotations. When HLA alleles, especially DR and DQ, strongly co-occurred, attributing TCR associations to individual alleles was difficult. The presence/absence analyses assumed that sequencing depth was roughly uniform across donors, and that assumption may not be true. The study listed 164 TCR beta chains as associated with cytomegalovirus. In a later genetic analysis, a missense DCLRE1C variant was associated with V-gene and J-gene trimming of TCR beta chains, and the association was replicated in an independent cohort. Because HLA typing was unavailable for some donors at each locus, only the typed subset was used in association tests. A few of the identified cytomegalovirus-associated TCR beta chains were confirmed in vitro to be specific for cytomegalovirus antigens. A further reported finding was that TCR beta sequences accurately predicted the HLA-A and HLA-B alleles for most subjects in the first cohort.

As concerns this clone: Its cognate antigen has yet to be identified. No base qualities exist here, and no much larger clone lies one base off it.

CDR1 MNHEY and CDR2 SMNVEV were looked up in the germline V gene (reference sequence). The CDR3 measures 11 amino acids from cysteine to phenylalanine. CDR3 DNA is the only sequence kept; it has 33 bases, read in frame from the first base. Libraries came from the immunoSEQ multiplex PCR assay. The multiplex PCR relied on a mix of 60 forward primers for TCR Vbeta segments and 13 reverse primers for TCR Jbeta segments. A multiplex PCR assay on genomic DNA amplified the CDR3 region of rearranged TCR beta genes. Amplified TCR beta libraries were sequenced as 87-base-pair reads on the Illumina HiSeq System. The study's own analysis went as follows. In a later analysis, 77 million or so unique TCR beta chains were counted across the roughly 670 repertoires, and roughly 11 million of these chains were shared by at least two donors. A nearest-neighbor algorithm error-corrected the raw reads and collapsed the reads into unique sequences, merging closely related sequences to remove PCR and sequencing errors. To assign V, D and J gene segments, CDR3 sequences were aligned to IMGT reference sequences. For a sequence to be retained, at least a six-nucleotide match to both a V gene segment and a J gene segment was required. A rearrangement counted as productive if the CDR3 had no stop codons and remained in frame with V and J, and every other rearrangement counted as non-productive. Following IMGT convention, CDR3 was defined as the stretch from the second conserved V-encoded cysteine to the conserved J-encoded phenylalanine. In an earlier analysis of approximately 500 of the donors, sequences lacking an unambiguous match to a single V gene segment were excluded. An earlier analysis of 450 to 650 of the donors called V segments functional above 56.7% productive rearrangements and segregating when the between-donor standard deviation exceeded 5%. To diagnose cytomegalovirus status from the catalog of TCR beta chain sequences, a statistical classification framework was built. In a later analysis, V and J genes were assigned by comparing TCR nucleotide sequences against IMGT/GENE-DB human TR gene sequences. Using the TCRdist pipeline, a later analysis assigned CDR3 sequences along with most-parsimonious VDJ recombination scenarios. A later analysis defined each TCR beta chain by its CDR3 amino acid sequence plus V-gene family, and excluded reads lacking a unique V-gene family. To address suspected cross-contamination and a sequencing artifact, a later analysis removed around 600 highly shared, low-generation-probability nucleotide sequences. For each public chain, a later analysis derived a clonal expansion index from normalized ranks of inferred template counts within each repertoire. In a later analysis, generation probabilities were computed with a VDJ recombination model fitted to out-of-frame rearrangements, and the resulting probabilities were checked against IGoR. In a later analysis, TCR-TCR, TCR-HLA and TCR-CMV co-occurrence was scored with hypergeometric tests, and a repertoire-size bias correction was applied to TCR pairs. A later analysis estimated false discovery rates by permuting HLA or CMV assignments 20 times. In a later analysis, co-occurring TCRs were grouped using DBSCAN, with TCRdist sequence similarity added in when clustering inside HLA-allele-positive subsets. Repertoires with fewer than 30,000 or more than 120,000 public chains, plus five repertoires with anomalous nucleotide sharing, were excluded from co-occurrence clustering. TCRdb took over this immuneACCESS table, retaining in-frame rearrangements with V and J assigned. Such tables are incomplete; in checked studies, under half of the missing clones stem from an unresolved V gene, and the remainder is unexplained. From that table come the V and J calls and clone size; the DNA was used to work out D and trimming. The table for this sample lists fewer than 200,000 clones; less than 85% of them were counted only once. 0.6% to 0.7% of the sample comes from the top ten.

The cohort was made up of 650 to 700 healthy bone marrow donors. All cohort members were sampled while nominally healthy, although unrecorded immune exposures were likely present. The donor was CMV seronegative and belonged to the group of 352 seronegative cohort members. A peripheral blood sample was provided by each donor, and peripheral blood mononuclear cells were used for TCR beta sequencing. The Qiagen DNeasy Blood Extraction Kit was used to extract genomic DNA from the blood cell samples. Material for sequencing was PBMCs. Recombination linked TRBV27 to TRBJ2-5; the D gene cannot be resolved reliably. The end of the DNA aligns better with TRBJ2-7, so the J call may be wrong. This receptor was identified in a boy aged 5-17 years in good health and CMV-seronegative. CDR3 region: CASSLGDEQYF. The DNA is as follows: TGTGCCAGCAGTTTAGGAGACGAGCAGTACTTC.